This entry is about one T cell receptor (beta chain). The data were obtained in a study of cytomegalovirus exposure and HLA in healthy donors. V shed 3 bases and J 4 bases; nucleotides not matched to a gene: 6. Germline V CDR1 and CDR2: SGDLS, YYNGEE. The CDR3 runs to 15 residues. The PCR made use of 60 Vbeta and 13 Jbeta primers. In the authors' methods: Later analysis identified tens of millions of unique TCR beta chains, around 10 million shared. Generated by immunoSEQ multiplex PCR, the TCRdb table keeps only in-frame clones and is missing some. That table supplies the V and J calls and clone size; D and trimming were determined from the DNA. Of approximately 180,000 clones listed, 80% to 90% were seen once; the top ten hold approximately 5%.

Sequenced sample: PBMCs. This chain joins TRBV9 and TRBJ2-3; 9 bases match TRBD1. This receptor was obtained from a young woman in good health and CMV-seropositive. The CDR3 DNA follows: TGTGCCAGCAGCGCCGGGGGACAGGGAGCAGATACGCAGTATTTT. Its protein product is CASSAGGQGADTQYF. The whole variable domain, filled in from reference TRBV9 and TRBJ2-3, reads DSGVTQTPKHLITATGQRVTLRCSPRSGDLSVYWYQQSLDQGLQFLIQYYNGEERAKGNILERFSAQQFPDLHSELNLSSLELGDSALYFCASSAGGQGADTQYFGPGTRLTVL.